This T cell receptor (beta chain) was sequenced during a study of T cells after yellow fever vaccination. TCRdb processed the 5' RACE reads anew with MiXCR; each CDR3 protein has one entry. Found here are under 150,000 distinct CDR3 sequences, roughly 8.2% of them singletons; the top ten hold roughly 0.76%. This clonotype was counted at least ten times. This CDR3 is 18 amino acids long. The V gene's germline CDR1 is LNHNV and CDR2 YYDKDF (reference sequence). V was pared by 4 bases and J by 0 bases, with 10 bases of the junction left unmatched. The sequence came from a man in his thirties or forties who received the YFV17D yellow fever vaccine. This chain links TRBV15 with TRBJ2-3; 10 bases align to TRBD2. Sequencing was performed on CD4+ T cells sorted from PBMCs, taken 5 days after the yellow fever booster vaccination. The CDR3 DNA sequence: TGTGCCACCAGCATACCCCTTGGACTAGCGGAAAGCACAGATACGCAGTATTTT. Its translation: CATSIPLGLAESTDTQYF.